The rows below give T cell receptor beta chains drawn from one sample of a study of shared clonotypes between healthy human individuals. Data came from immunoSEQ multiplex PCR; TCRdb stores just in-frame clones and leaves some out. Of approximately 2,300,000 clones in the sample, 85% to 95% were seen once. The sample consisted of naive CD4+ T cells from PBMCs. These receptors came from a man younger than 35 in good health. Some clones in this sample may be carry-over from other donors' samples. The CDR3 runs from the conserved cysteine through the conserved F or W. Fields, in order: D gene, CDR3 length, J gene, V gene, clone size, CDR3 DNA, CDR3 protein. D genes are given only for firm matches. Size is omitted from some rows. Given values are once, few, many or a class for expanded clones.

D: TRBD2; length: 15; J: TRBJ2-7; V: TRBV27; size: .; DNA: TGTGCCAGCAGTTTACTAGCGGGGAGCTCCTACGAGCAGTACTTC; CDR3: CASSLLAGSSYEQYF
D: .; length: 15; J: TRBJ1-2; V: TRBV5-8; size: .; DNA: TGTGCCAGCAGCCTGGAACGTTCGGCTAACTATGGCTACACCTTC; CDR3: CASSLERSANYGYTF
D: .; length: 16; J: TRBJ1-6; V: TRBV30; size: .; DNA: TGTGCCTGGAGTGTACGGGAGACGTTTGTTAATTCACCCCTCCACTTT; CDR3: CAWSVRETFVNSPLHF
D: .; length: 16; J: TRBJ2-4; V: TRBV19; size: .; DNA: TGTGCCAGTAGTACCGGGACCGCGCGCGGTGAAAACATTCAGTACTTC; CDR3: CASSTGTARGENIQYF
D: TRBD2; length: 15; J: TRBJ2-2; V: TRBV5-1; size: .; DNA: TGCGCCAGCAGCTCTGGACTAGCGGGAGCCGGGGAGCTGTTTTTT; CDR3: CASSSGLAGAGELFF
D: .; length: 12; J: TRBJ2-1; V: TRBV28; size: .; DNA: TGTGCCAGCACCGATCGTTTTAGCGAGGAGTTCTTC; CDR3: CASTDRFSEEFF
D: TRBD1; length: 15; J: TRBJ2-7; V: TRBV6-1; size: once; DNA: TGTGCCAGCAGTGACCCCGGGACAGGGGGCATCGAGCAGTACTTC; CDR3: CASSDPGTGGIEQYF
D: TRBD1; length: 14; J: TRBJ1-1; V: TRBV4-1; size: few; DNA: TGCGCCAGCAGCCAAGGACAGGGATACCCTGAAGCTTTCTTT; CDR3: CASSQGQGYPEAFF
D: .; length: 14; J: TRBJ1-4; V: TRBV7-2; size: .; DNA: TGTGCCAGCAGCCCTCAGGGGACTAATGAAAAACTGTTTTTT; CDR3: CASSPQGTNEKLFF
D: .; length: 16; J: TRBJ1-5; V: TRBV19; size: once; DNA: TGTGCCAGTAGTATAGCGGGTGACAGTCGCAATCAGCCCCAGCATTTT; CDR3: CASSIAGDSRNQPQHF
D: .; length: 12; J: TRBJ2-1; V: TRBV5-1; size: .; DNA: TGCGCCAGCAGCTTGGGGGCGGGTGAGCAGTTCTTC; CDR3: CASSLGAGEQFF
D: .; length: 15; J: TRBJ1-4; V: TRBV28; size: .; DNA: TGTGCCAGCAGTCCGGGGGGGGCAACTAATGAAAAACTGTTTTTT; CDR3: CASSPGGATNEKLFF
D: .; length: 14; J: TRBJ2-1; V: TRBV14; size: once; DNA: TGTGCCAGCAGCCAAGCGTATGAGGGAAATGAGCAGTTCTTC; CDR3: CASSQAYEGNEQFF
D: TRBD2; length: 16; J: TRBJ2-7; V: TRBV7-2; size: .; DNA: TGTGCCAGCAGCAGGACTAGCGGGGGTATCTCCTACGAGCAGTACTTC; CDR3: CASSRTSGGISYEQYF
D: .; length: 14; J: TRBJ1-2; V: TRBV19; size: .; DNA: TGTGCCAGTAGTGGTCTGGGGGCTCTTACGGGCTACACCTTC; CDR3: CASSGLGALTGYTF
D: .; length: 14; J: TRBJ2-7; V: TRBV18; size: .; DNA: TGTGCCAGCTCACGGGGTGGCAGAGCCTACGAGCAGTACTTC; CDR3: CASSRGGRAYEQYF
D: .; length: 15; J: TRBJ2-5; V: TRBV11-1; size: once; DNA: TGTGCCAGCTCAGTCGACCCCACATCGGAAGAGACCCAGTACTTC; CDR3: CASSVDPTSEETQYF
D: .; length: 14; J: TRBJ2-5; V: TRBV5-1; size: .; DNA: TGCGCCAGCAGCTTCCAACCTACCCAAGAGACCCAGTACTTC; CDR3: CASSFQPTQETQYF
D: .; length: 15; J: TRBJ2-7; V: TRBV11-3; size: .; DNA: TGTGCCAGCAGCCCCAGGGGAGCCGACTCATACGAGCAGTACTTC; CDR3: CASSPRGADSYEQYF
D: TRBD2; length: 17; J: TRBJ2-2; V: TRBV10-3; size: .; DNA: TGTGCCATCAGTGATACGGGAGCGGGAGATGGAACCGGGGAGCTGTTTTTT; CDR3: CAISDTGAGDGTGELFF
D: TRBD1; length: 15; J: TRBJ2-5; V: TRBV5-1; size: .; DNA: TGCGCCAGCAGCCTGTCCCGGGACAGGGAAGAGACCCAGTACTTC; CDR3: CASSLSRDREETQYF
D: .; length: 14; J: TRBJ1-5; V: TRBV6-5; size: .; DNA: TGTGCCAGCAGTTACGGTCGGTACAATCAGCCCCAGCATTTT; CDR3: CASSYGRYNQPQHF
D: TRBD2; length: 14; J: TRBJ2-7; V: TRBV13; size: .; DNA: TGTGCCAGCAGGCGGGGGGGCACCTCCTACGAGCAGTACTTC; CDR3: CASRRGGTSYEQYF
D: .; length: 14; J: TRBJ2-1; V: TRBV18; size: .; DNA: TGTGCCAGCTCACCTATCGGAAATTACAATGAGCAGTTCTTC; CDR3: CASSPIGNYNEQFF
D: .; length: 16; J: TRBJ1-2; V: TRBV27; size: .; DNA: TGTGCCAGCAGTCCCTTCACAGGGAAGGAGAACTATGGCTACACCTTC; CDR3: CASSPFTGKENYGYTF
D: .; length: 15; J: TRBJ2-3; V: TRBV27; size: .; DNA: TGTGCCAGCAGCTCAGGTCAGGGCTGGGCAGATACGCAGTATTTT; CDR3: CASSSGQGWADTQYF
D: TRBD2; length: 19; J: TRBJ2-1; V: TRBV7-8; size: .; DNA: TGTGCCAGCAGCTCGGCCCCGGCTAGCGGGAGATTCTCCTACAATGAGCAGTTCTTC; CDR3: CASSSAPASGRFSYNEQFF